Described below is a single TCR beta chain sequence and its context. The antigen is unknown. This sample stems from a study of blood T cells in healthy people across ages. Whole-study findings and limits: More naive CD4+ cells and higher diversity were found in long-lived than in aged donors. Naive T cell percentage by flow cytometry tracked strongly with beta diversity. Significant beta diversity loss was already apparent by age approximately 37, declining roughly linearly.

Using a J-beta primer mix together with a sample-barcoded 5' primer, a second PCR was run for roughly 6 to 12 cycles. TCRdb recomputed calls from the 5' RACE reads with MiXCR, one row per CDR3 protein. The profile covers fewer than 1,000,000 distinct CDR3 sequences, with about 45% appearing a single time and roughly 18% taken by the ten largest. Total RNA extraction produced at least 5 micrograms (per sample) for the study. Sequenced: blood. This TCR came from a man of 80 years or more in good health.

The CDR3, as DNA: TGTGCCAGCAGTATAGGGGACTCCCACCGTAACAATGAGCAGTACTTC. Amino acids: CASSIGDSHRNNEQYF. The V and J genes are TRBV6-2 or TRBV6-3 and TRBJ2-5, with D perhaps TRBD2 (6 bases). There are 16 residues in the CDR3. The V gene's germline CDR1 is MNHEY and CDR2 SVGEGT. The germline V and J ends were trimmed by 5 bases and 11 bases, with 27 bases remaining between them.